Each of the 12 T cell receptor beta chains below was sequenced from the same sample in a study of blood T cells in healthy people across ages (dated by TCRdb to about 2015). To prepare the library, 5' RACE was applied. Sequencing was carried out with an Illumina HiSeq 2500. A second roughly 6 to 12 cycle PCR used a sample-barcoded 5' primer and a J-beta primer mix. TCRdb trimmed the raw reads at Q25, called clones with MiXCR and kept productive beta chains. Rows matching on CDR3 protein sequence are summarized as one entry with the most common DNA and genes. The sample table contains about 1.1 million distinct CDR3 sequences; only one count was recorded for roughly two fifths of them. About an eighth of the sample is held by the ten biggest clonotypes. The sequenced sample consisted of blood. Source of these receptors: a man between 18 and 29 years old in good health.

This clonotype was seen more than once but under ten times. J is TRBJ1-4 and V is TRBV7-9, with D maybe TRBD1 (5 bases). The CDR3 extends over 12 amino acids. With 4 bases removed from V and 12 bases from J, the gap between germline ends came to 12 bases. Germline V CDR1 and CDR2: SEHNR, FQNEAQ (reference sequence). The CDR3 is CASSSPGTQLFF. CDR3 DNA sequence: TGTGCCAGCAGCTCCCCCGGGACTCAACTGTTTTTT.

The rearrangement links TRBV20-1 to TRBJ2-1, with TRBD1 as a possible D gene (5 bases). The CDR3 loop spans 12 amino acids. V was cut by 5 bases and J by 13 bases, with 18 bases left in between. The germline V gene encodes CDR1 DFQATT and CDR2 SNEGSKA (reference sequence). The CDR3 region has the DNA TGCAGTGCTCTGGGGCACCAAGAGACCCAGTTCTTC. It encodes CSALGHQETQFF.

This sequence joins TRBV15 and TRBJ1-4; D is perhaps TRBD1 (5 bases). The V and J ends lost 4 bases and 7 bases respectively, with 16 bases between them. This CDR3 is built from 15 residues. Germline-derived CDR1 and CDR2 are LNHNV and YYDKDF (reference sequence). The CDR3 region is CATSTEPTRGEKLFF. CDR3 DNA sequence: TGTGCCACCAGCACCGAACCTACGAGGGGTGAAAAACTGTTTTTT.

This clonotype turned up a few times. V is TRBV5-1 and J is TRBJ2-5; D is possibly TRBD1 (6 bases). CDR3 length equals 12 residues. Trimming took off 4 bases at V and 11 bases at J, with 15 bases between the two ends. Germline CDR1 is SGHRS and CDR2 is YFSETQ. CDR3 sequence reads: CASSPYGGQQYF. The CDR3 DNA reads TGCGCCAGCAGCCCTTATGGGGGCCAGCAGTACTTC.

This clonotype was picked up a small number of times. The rearrangement links TRBV20-1 to TRBJ1-5, with D unclear. The V end was cut by 0 bases, the J end by 3 bases, with 15 bases between. Germline V lookup: CDR1 DFQATT, CDR2 SNEGSKA (reference sequence). The CDR3 extends over 16 amino acids. The CDR3 bases are TGCAGTGCTAGAGATCGCCAGGCGAGCTTCAATCAGCCCCAGCATTTT. It encodes CSARDRQASFNQPQHF.

The gene calls are TRBV7-3 and TRBJ1-2; 7 nucleotides match TRBD1. The CDR3 is 15 amino acids. Germline CDR1 and CDR2: SGHTA and FQGTGA. After removal of 5 bases from V and 4 bases from J, the junction contained 10 bases not matched to a gene. DNA for the CDR3: TGTGCCAGCAGCCAGATGACAGGGACCGGCTATGGCTACACCTTC. Amino acid sequence: CASSQMTGTGYGYTF.

This chain joins TRBV5-1 and TRBJ2-1; 10 nucleotides agree with TRBD2. The end of the DNA is better explained by TRBJ2-7, so the J call may be wrong. From germline, CDR1 is SGHRS and CDR2 YFSETQ. The CDR3 covers 17 residues. CDR3 nucleotides: TGCGCCAGCAGCTCGAATCCCGGGACTAGCGACCACAATGAGCAGTACTTC. It translates to CASSSNPGTSDHNEQYF.

This chain links TRBV29-1 with TRBJ2-3; 11 positions match TRBD2. Germline CDR1 reads SQVTM; CDR2 reads ANQGSEA. The CDR3 spans 21 residues. V lost 5 bases and J lost 1; bases outside the gene matches: 23. The CDR3 region has the DNA TGCAGCGTTATCCGCGTTCCTAGCGGGGGGACCATAAGGAGAGGCACAGATACGCAGTATTTT. Its translation is CSVIRVPSGGTIRRGTDTQYF.

V is TRBV3-1 and J is TRBJ2-3; D call uncertain. The CDR3 runs to 16 residues. V lost 6 bases to trimming and J lost 0 bases, with 16 bases between them. Looked up from germline, CDR1 is LGHDT and CDR2 is YNNKEL (reference sequence). The CDR3 region has the DNA TGTGCCAGCAGGGCTGGGAACAGTCTTAGCACAGATACGCAGTATTTT. It yields the protein CASRAGNSLSTDTQYF.

The sample holds a few counts of this clonotype. The chain employs TRBV29-1 and TRBJ2-2; possibly TRBD1 for D (5 bases). Germline CDR1 SQVTM, CDR2 ANQGSEA. The CDR3 is 13 amino acids. With 2 bases removed from V and 7 bases from J, the gap between germline ends came to 11 bases. The CDR3 bases are TGCAGCGTTGAACCCTCTAGGGGCGGGGAGCTGTTTTTT. It translates to CSVEPSRGGELFF.

The chain carries TRBV12-3 or TRBV12-4 and TRBJ2-7; D ambiguous. The V end was cut by 7 bases, the J end by 2 bases, with 9 bases between. The CDR3 spans 12 residues. This chain's CDR3 is CASTSVPYEQYF. CDR3 bases: TGTGCCAGCACCTCAGTACCCTACGAGCAGTACTTC.

The V and J genes are TRBV20-1 and TRBJ2-6; D unresolved. The CDR3 has 11 residues. The V gene's germline CDR1 is DFQATT and CDR2 SNEGSKA (reference sequence). Between the trimmed V and J ends, which lost 6 bases and 4 bases, there was a span of 4 bases. CDR3 nucleotide sequence: TGCAGTGCCTCCGGGGCCAACGTCCTGACTTTC. Translating gives CSASGANVLTF.